These 8 T cell receptor beta chains share one sample of origin, sequenced in a study of shared clonotypes between healthy human individuals (dated by TCRdb to the early 2020s). Libraries came from the immunoSEQ multiplex PCR assay. Drawn from immuneACCESS, this table holds only the in-frame rearrangements with V and J called that TCRdb kept. Clones are partly lost; checked studies trace under half to an unresolved V gene and leave the rest unexplained. This sample is represented by around 530,000 clones; roughly 79% of them were singletons. More than 10% of the sample goes to the ten largest clones. The sample was PBMCs. Every receptor here comes from a woman aged 40 to 49 in good health. Some clones in this sample may be carry-over from other donors' samples.

This chain links TRBV10-3 with TRBJ1-3; D ambiguous. CDR1 is ENHRY and CDR2 is SYGVKD in the germline V gene. The CDR3 covers 16 residues. V lost 0 bases and J 0 bases, leaving 9 bases between the germline ends. The CDR3: CAISESKKISGNTIYF. CDR3 in DNA: TGTGCCATCAGTGAGTCTAAGAAAATCTCTGGAAACACCATATATTTT.

This chain links TRBV4-1 with TRBJ2-5, with 7 bases that match TRBD1. Germline loops: CDR1 MGHRA, CDR2 YSYEKL. V shed 3 bases, J shed 1 base, and the junction held 2 bases outside the gene matches. CDR3 length: 14 residues. The CDR3 spells CASSQRQGQETQYF. In DNA form, the CDR3 reads TGCGCCAGCAGCCAGCGACAGGGCCAAGAGACCCAGTACTTC.

The chain carries TRBV28 and TRBJ1-6; the D is unclear. This CDR3 comprises 15 residues. Germline V gene lookup returns CDR1 MDHEN and CDR2 SYDVKM. V lost 3 bases and J lost 6, with 12 bases in between. The CDR3 loop is CASSLRSFFNSPLHF. The CDR3 DNA is TGTGCCAGCAGTTTGCGTAGCTTTTTTAATTCACCCCTCCACTTT.

The chain links TRBV5-1 to TRBJ2-3, with D possibly being TRBD1 (5 bases). The CDR3 loop spans 14 amino acids. Germline V gene data show CDR1 as SGHRS and CDR2 as YFSETQ. V was cut by 6 bases and J by 4 bases, with 15 bases left in between. Here the CDR3 DNA reads TGCGCCAGCACCTGGGGCACGCCGGCAGATACGCAGTATTTT. Translated, it gives CASTWGTPADTQYF. The variable domain in full, with the rest retrieved from reference TRBV5-1 and TRBJ2-3, is KAGVTQTPRYLIKTRGQQVTLSCSPISGHRSVSWYQQTPGQGLQFLFEYFSETQRNKGNFPGRFSGRQFSNSRSEMNVSTLELGDSALYLCASTWGTPADTQYFGPGTRLTVL.

This chain uses TRBV19 with TRBJ1-5, with 8 bases matching TRBD1. V lost 9 bases to trimming and J lost 6 bases; unmatched junction nucleotides: 10. The CDR3 is 14 amino acids. CDR1 is LNHDA and CDR2 is SQIVND in the germline V gene (reference sequence). The CDR3 region is CASRPGGQIQPQHF. Written as DNA, the CDR3 is TGTGCCAGCCGTCCAGGGGGCCAGATTCAGCCCCAGCATTTT.

This clone was counted once. This chain links TRBV5-1 with TRBJ2-7, with 7 bases fitting TRBD1. Germline lookup yields CDR1 SGHRS and CDR2 YFSETQ. The CDR3 sequence is 14 residues long. V was pared by 5 bases and J by 4 bases, with 9 bases of the junction left unmatched. CDR3 bases: TGCGCCAGCAGTCTCGGACAGGCTCTATACGAGCAGTACTTC. Its protein product is CASSLGQALYEQYF.

In its sample, this clone was seen many times. The gene calls are TRBV5-8 and TRBJ2-3, with 8 positions matching TRBD1. Per the germline V gene, CDR1 is SGHTS and CDR2 is YDEGEE. V trimming: 3 bases; J trimming: 11 bases; junction bases outside the gene matches: 8. The CDR3 runs 13 residues. The CDR3 DNA reads TGTGCCAGCAGCTGGACAGGGATCCTAGTGCAGTATTTT. It specifies CASSWTGILVQYF.

This chain links TRBV28 with TRBJ1-2, with D possibly being TRBD1 (5 bases). V lost 6 bases and J 5 bases, leaving 13 bases between the germline ends. CDR1 is MDHEN and CDR2 is SYDVKM in the germline V gene. The CDR3 is made up of 13 amino acids. CDR3 bases: TGTGCCAGCAGCCGATCGCCAGGGTATGGCTACACCTTC. The encoded protein is CASSRSPGYGYTF.